The 27 T cell receptor beta chains below come from one sample, sequenced in a study of CD4 T cell repertoires in COVID-19. These memory T cells were uncultured and sequenced directly after ex vivo isolation. Sequencing used immunoSEQ multiplex PCR; TCRdb keeps in-frame clones, though not all of them. The table shows about 24,000 clones, with roughly 93% occurring only once. Material: circulating follicular helper CD4+ T cells (cTfh) from blood, obtained before the COVID-19 pandemic. These TCRs come from a human donor who had COVID-19.

The V and J genes are TRBV7-8 and TRBJ1-2; D is perhaps TRBD1 (6 bases). The germline CDR1 and CDR2 sequences are SGHVS and FQNEAQ. V was shortened by 5 bases and J by 0 bases, with 10 bases between the two germline ends. The CDR3 length is 14 residues. Written as DNA, the CDR3 is TGTGCCAGCAGCCTCCAGGGGCCTAACTATGGCTACACCTTC. Its protein product is CASSLQGPNYGYTF.

This chain links TRBV5-6 with TRBJ1-2; 9 bases align to TRBD1. CDR3 length equals 15 residues. Germline V gene sequence: CDR1 SGHDT, CDR2 YYEEEE. After removal of 4 bases from V and 4 bases from J, the junction contained 8 bases not matched to a gene. CDR3 sequence (DNA): TGTGCCAGCAGCGTACGGGACAGGGTGACCTATGGCTACACCTTC. It is translated as CASSVRDRVTYGYTF.

The CDR3 region is CASSPKGQGSYEQYF. The DNA of the CDR3 is TGTGCCAGCAGTCCTAAGGGACAGGGATCCTACGAGCAGTACTTC. V is TRBV27 and J is TRBJ2-7; 9 bases agree with TRBD1. V gave up 5 bases and J gave up 1 base; unmatched junction bases: 6. The CDR3 is made up of 15 amino acids. CDR1 and CDR2 from the germline V gene are MNHEY and SMNVEV (reference sequence).

The rearrangement links TRBV7-8 to TRBJ2-7, with D unclear. Germline lookup yields CDR1 SGHVS and CDR2 FQNEAQ. The V gene lost 0 bases and the J gene lost 5 bases, with 2 bases spanning the gap. The CDR3 sequence is 11 residues long. Written as DNA, the CDR3 is TGTGCCAGCAGCTTAGCTAACGAGCAGTACTTC. Residues: CASSLANEQYF. The full variable domain, in which reference TRBV7-8 and TRBJ2-7 provide the parts outside the CDR3, is GAGVSQSPRYKVAKRGQDVALRCDPISGHVSLFWYQQALGQGPEFLTYFQNEAQLDKSGLPSDRFFAERPEGSVSTLKIQRTQQEDSAVYLCASSLANEQYFGPGTRLTVT.

This chain links TRBV18 with TRBJ2-3; D uncertain. Per the germline V gene, CDR1 is KGHSH and CDR2 is LQKENI. V lost 3 bases, J lost 5 bases, and 6 bases lay in between. This CDR3 contains 12 residues. The CDR3 sequence is CASSPRKDTQYF. CDR3 DNA: TGTGCCAGCTCACCCCGTAAAGATACGCAGTATTTT.

CDR3 loop: CASSLVAGNTEAFF. In DNA form, the CDR3 reads TGTGCCAGCAGCTTAGTTGCAGGGAACACTGAAGCTTTCTTT. V gene TRBV11-2 combines with J gene TRBJ1-1, with D hard to call. Germline CDR1 SGHAT, CDR2 FQNNGV. The CDR3 loop spans 14 amino acids. The germline V and J ends were trimmed by 1 base and 1 base, with 7 bases remaining between them.

The CDR3, as DNA: TGTGCCAGCAGCTTTAACAGGGCCTCCTACGAGCAGTACTTC. Encoded protein: CASSFNRASYEQYF. The chain is built from TRBV7-2 and TRBJ2-7; tentatively, D is TRBD1 (6 bases). Germline CDR1 and CDR2: SGHTA and FQGNSA. Trimming removed 3 bases at V and 0 bases at J, with 9 bases between. There are 14 residues in the CDR3.

The chain recombines TRBV28 with TRBJ2-2; D gene uncertain. The germline V and J ends were trimmed by 5 bases and 4 bases, with 17 bases remaining between them. This CDR3 is 16 amino acids long. Per the germline V gene, CDR1 is MDHEN and CDR2 is SYDVKM. CDR3 in DNA: TGTGCCAGCAGTGCTCCAGGTGGGCCCCGCACCGGGGAGCTGTTTTTT. This encodes CASSAPGGPRTGELFF.

The chain joins TRBV29-1 to TRBJ1-2; TRBD1 matches 7 bases. Germline CDR1 reads SQVTM; CDR2 reads ANQGSEA. There are 15 residues in the CDR3. The V gene end was trimmed by 7 bases and the J gene end by 7 bases; junction bases not matched to a gene: 18. Here the CDR3 DNA reads TGCAGCGGAGGAACCGGGCAGGGGGGAATAGGTGGCTACACCTTC. Encoded protein: CSGGTGQGGIGGYTF.

This clone came up once. The J gene is TRBJ1-1, the V gene TRBV5-1, with D unresolved. Trimming stripped 5 bases from V and 5 bases from J, with 13 bases between. Germline CDR1 and CDR2: SGHRS and YFSETQ. CDR3 length equals 13 residues. The CDR3 DNA is TGCGCCAGCAGGTCAGGCGGGAGGACTGAAGCTTTCTTT. Amino acid sequence: CASRSGGRTEAFF.

The chain uses TRBV11-2 and TRBJ1-3; 10 bases are shared with TRBD1. V dropped 2 bases and J dropped 1; count of bases not matched to a gene: 8. Looked up from germline, CDR1 is SGHAT and CDR2 is FQNNGV. This CDR3 has 18 residues. For the CDR3, the DNA is TGTGCCAGCAGCTTAACAGGGACAGGGGTTGGTTCTGGAAACACCATATATTTT. This sequence encodes CASSLTGTGVGSGNTIYF.

The chain combines TRBV2 with TRBJ2-7, with D perhaps matching TRBD2 (6 bases). V gave up 5 bases and J gave up 2 bases, with 13 bases separating them. The CDR3 spans 14 residues. CDR1 and CDR2 from the germline V gene are SNHLY and FYNNEI. DNA of the CDR3: TGTGCCAGCAGTCGTGACGGGGGAACCTACGAGCAGTACTTC. It encodes CASSRDGGTYEQYF.

This chain links TRBV2 with TRBJ2-3; a possible D gene is TRBD2 (6 bases). The CDR3 totals 15 residues. Looked up from germline, CDR1 is SNHLY and CDR2 is FYNNEI. V lost 4 bases, J lost 2 bases, and 13 bases lay in between. CDR3 residues: CASSGGDFITDTQYF. CDR3 DNA sequence: TGTGCCAGCAGTGGGGGGGATTTCATCACAGATACGCAGTATTTT. Based on the CDR3 plus reference TRBV2 and TRBJ2-3, the full variable domain is EPEVTQTPSHQVTQMGQEVILRCVPISNHLYFYWYRQILGQKVEFLVSFYNNEISEKSEIFDDQFSVERPDGSNFTLKIRSTKLEDSAMYFCASSGGDFITDTQYFGPGTRLTVL.

For this clone: The sample holds other DNA sequences that translate to the same CDR3. The chain couples TRBV6-1 to TRBJ1-6; D ambiguous. Germline V gene data show CDR1 as MNHNS and CDR2 as SASEGT. The CDR3 extends over 14 amino acids. The ends were cut back, 6 bases at V and 2 bases at J, with 8 bases in the middle. CDR3 DNA sequence: TGTGCCAGCAGGGAGCTAGCCTATAATTCACCCCTCCACTTT. This codes for CASRELAYNSPLHF.

The chain couples TRBV7-6 to TRBJ2-1; D is perhaps TRBD2 (6 bases). V was shortened by 2 bases and J by 7 bases, with 15 bases between the two germline ends. The CDR3 runs to 15 residues. CDR1 and CDR2 from the germline V gene are SGHVS and FNYEAQ. The CDR3 coding sequence is TGTGCCAGCAGCTTAAGCGGGTCCCGAACTAATGAGCAGTTCTTC. The encoded protein is CASSLSGSRTNEQFF.

The chain uses TRBV28 and TRBJ1-1, with D perhaps matching TRBD1 (6 bases). V was pared by 6 bases and J by 0 bases, with 14 bases between. Germline loops: CDR1 MDHEN, CDR2 SYDVKM. This CDR3 has 15 residues. The CDR3 DNA reads TGTGCCAGCAGGATCCCAGGGGTTCTGAACACTGAAGCTTTCTTT. Its translation: CASRIPGVLNTEAFF.

The rearrangement links TRBV5-1 to TRBJ1-4; D unresolved. The V gene's germline CDR1 is SGHRS and CDR2 YFSETQ. The V end lost 0 bases, the J end lost 3 bases, and 6 bases lay between the germline ends. The length of the CDR3 is 14 residues. CDR3 in amino acids: CASSLEAPNEKLFF. CDR3 DNA sequence: TGCGCCAGCAGCTTGGAAGCCCCTAATGAAAAACTGTTTTTT.

A remark on this clone: The same CDR3 can be traced to other DNA sequences in this sample. The rearrangement links TRBV5-1 to TRBJ1-6; possible D gene TRBD1, 6 bases. Per the germline V gene, CDR1 is SGHRS and CDR2 is YFSETQ. The V and J ends lost 0 bases and 13 bases respectively, with 17 bases between them. The length of the CDR3 is 15 residues. CDR3 in DNA: TGCGCCAGCAGCTTGGGGCCAGGGGAGGGTTCCCCCCTCCACTTT. Its protein product is CASSLGPGEGSPLHF.

The chain links TRBV5-4 to TRBJ2-4, with TRBD2 matching 9 bases. Germline lookup yields CDR1 SGHNT and CDR2 YYREEE (reference sequence). This CDR3 has 15 residues. J was trimmed by 3 bases and V by 1 base; bases with no gene match: 2. For the CDR3, the DNA is TGTGCCAGCAGCTTGACTAGCGGGTTCAAAAACATTCAGTACTTC. It codes for CASSLTSGFKNIQYF.

This clone has only one observation. This chain uses TRBV7-9 with TRBJ2-6; a possible D gene is TRBD1 (6 bases). Germline values: CDR1 SEHNR, CDR2 FQNEAQ (reference sequence). V lost 5 bases and J 0 bases, leaving 11 bases between the germline ends. The CDR3 is 16 amino acids. The CDR3 protein is CASSPGQISGANVLTF. The CDR3, as DNA: TGTGCCAGCAGCCCTGGACAGATCTCTGGGGCCAACGTCCTGACTTTC.

J is TRBJ1-1 and V is TRBV19; D uncertain. The CDR3 is 17 residues long. Germline V CDR1 and CDR2: LNHDA, SQIVND (reference sequence). V was clipped by 6 bases and J by 0 bases, with 20 bases between them. The CDR3 sequence is CASRHRTGSLVNTEAFF. The CDR3 DNA follows: TGTGCCAGTAGACACCGGACGGGATCCTTAGTGAACACTGAAGCTTTCTTT.

This chain joins TRBV27 and TRBJ2-7; no clear D. The CDR3 sequence is 13 residues long. Germline V gene sequence: CDR1 MNHEY, CDR2 SMNVEV (reference sequence). V lost 0 bases to trimming and J lost 9 bases, with 12 bases between them. The CDR3 reads CASSLSLQVPQYF. DNA of the CDR3: TGTGCCAGCAGTTTATCTCTCCAGGTTCCGCAGTACTTC.

The chain carries TRBV5-6 and TRBJ2-2, with 9 bases matching TRBD2. CDR3 length equals 15 residues. Germline V gene data show CDR1 as SGHDT and CDR2 as YYEEEE. J lost 4 bases, V lost 4 bases, and 5 bases had no gene match. The CDR3 protein is CASSHSGGGTGELFF. In DNA form, the CDR3 reads TGTGCCAGCAGCCATAGCGGGGGAGGCACCGGGGAGCTGTTTTTT.

This rearrangement joins TRBV6-5 to TRBJ2-5, with 8 bases that match TRBD1. Unmatched junction bases numbered 7, after V lost 0 bases and J lost 4 bases. The CDR3 consists of 16 residues. Germline V gives CDR1 MNHEY, CDR2 SVGAGI. The CDR3 region is CASSYSTQGVGETQYF. DNA for the CDR3: TGTGCCAGCAGTTACTCGACACAGGGGGTAGGAGAGACCCAGTACTTC.

This chain links TRBV10-1 with TRBJ2-3; 11 bases are a match to TRBD2. V lost 3 bases, J lost 5 bases, and 4 bases stayed unmatched. The CDR3 totals 15 residues. Per the germline V gene, CDR1 is WNHNN and CDR2 is SYGVQD (reference sequence). Here the CDR3 reads CASSDIAGGRDTQYF. In DNA form, the CDR3 reads TGCGCCAGCAGTGATATAGCGGGAGGGAGAGATACGCAGTATTTT.

V usage is TRBV25-1 and J usage is TRBJ2-5; 8 bases match TRBD2. This CDR3 spans 17 amino acids. Germline loops: CDR1 MGHDK, CDR2 SYGVNS. Germline trimming cut 0 bases from V and 5 bases from J; bases unmatched to any gene: 11. The CDR3 spells CASSEYREGRGTETQYF. In DNA form, the CDR3 reads TGTGCCAGCAGTGAATATCGGGAGGGGCGCGGCACGGAGACCCAGTACTTC. Drawing the rest from reference TRBV25-1 and TRBJ2-5, the complete variable domain is EADIYQTPRYLVIGTGKKITLECSQTMGHDKMYWYQQDPGMELHLIHYSYGVNSTEKGDLSSESTVSRIRTEHFPLTLESARPSHTSQYLCASSEYREGRGTETQYFGPGTRLLVL.

The chain couples TRBV6-1 to TRBJ2-1; 7 bases line up with TRBD1. The CDR3 loop spans 15 amino acids. Germline V gives CDR1 MNHNS, CDR2 SASEGT. V gave up 7 bases and J gave up 4 bases; unmatched junction bases: 10. CDR3 protein: CASTEDRVGYNEQFF. CDR3 nucleotide sequence: TGTGCCAGCACCGAAGACAGGGTGGGATACAATGAGCAGTTCTTC.